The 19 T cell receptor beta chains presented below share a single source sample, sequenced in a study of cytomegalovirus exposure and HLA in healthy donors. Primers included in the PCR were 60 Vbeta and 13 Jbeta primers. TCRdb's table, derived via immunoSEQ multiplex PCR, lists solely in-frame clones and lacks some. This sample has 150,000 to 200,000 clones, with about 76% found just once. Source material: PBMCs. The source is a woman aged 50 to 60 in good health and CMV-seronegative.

CDR3 residues: CASRADRGGYYGYTF. CDR3 nucleotides: TGTGCCAGCAGAGCCGACAGGGGAGGGTACTATGGCTACACCTTC. V and J are TRBV6-5 and TRBJ1-2, with 8 bases fitting TRBD1. Losses at the gene ends were 6 bases for V and 3 bases for J; bases not matched to a gene: 9. This CDR3 comprises 15 residues. Germline assignment: CDR1 MNHEY and CDR2 SVGAGI.

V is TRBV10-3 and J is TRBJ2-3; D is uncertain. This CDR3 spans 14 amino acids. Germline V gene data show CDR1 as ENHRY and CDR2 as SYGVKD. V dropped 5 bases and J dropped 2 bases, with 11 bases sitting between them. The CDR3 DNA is TGTGCCATCAGTTATTCTACCACCACAGATACGCAGTATTTT. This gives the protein CAISYSTTTDTQYF.

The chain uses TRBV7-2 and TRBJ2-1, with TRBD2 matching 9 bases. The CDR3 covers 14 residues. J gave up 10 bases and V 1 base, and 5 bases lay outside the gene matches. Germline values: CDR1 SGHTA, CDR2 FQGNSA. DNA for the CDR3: TGTGCCAGCAGCTTAGACCCGCGGGAGGGAGAGCAGTTCTTC. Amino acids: CASSLDPREGEQFF.

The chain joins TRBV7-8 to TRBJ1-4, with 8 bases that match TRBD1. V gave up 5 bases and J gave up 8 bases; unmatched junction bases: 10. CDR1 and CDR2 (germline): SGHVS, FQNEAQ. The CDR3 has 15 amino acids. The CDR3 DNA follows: TGTGCCAGCAGCAGCCGGGACAGGCTTAGGGAAAAACTGTTTTTT. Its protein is CASSSRDRLREKLFF.

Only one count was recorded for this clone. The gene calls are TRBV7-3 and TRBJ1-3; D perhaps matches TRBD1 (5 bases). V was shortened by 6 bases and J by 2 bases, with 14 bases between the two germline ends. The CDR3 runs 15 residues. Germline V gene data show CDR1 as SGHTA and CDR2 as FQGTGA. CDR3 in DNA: TGTGCCAGCAGTCCCAGGGCAGGGCCTGGAAACACCATATATTTT. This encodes CASSPRAGPGNTIYF.

The CDR3 loop reads CASSLTSGRDADTQYF. CDR3 DNA sequence: TGTGCCAGCAGCCTAACTAGCGGGAGGGACGCCGATACGCAGTATTTT. The rearrangement links TRBV7-2 to TRBJ2-3, with 13 bases that match TRBD2. CDR3 length: 16 amino acids. Germline trimming cut 5 bases from V and 6 bases from J; bases unmatched to any gene: 8. Germline values: CDR1 SGHTA, CDR2 FQGNSA.

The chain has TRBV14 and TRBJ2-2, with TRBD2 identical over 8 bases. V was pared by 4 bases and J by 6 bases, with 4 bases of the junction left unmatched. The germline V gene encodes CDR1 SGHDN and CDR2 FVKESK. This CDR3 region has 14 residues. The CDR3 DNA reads TGTGCCAGCAGCCGACGGGAGGGAGCCGGGGAGCTGTTTTTT. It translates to CASSRREGAGELFF.

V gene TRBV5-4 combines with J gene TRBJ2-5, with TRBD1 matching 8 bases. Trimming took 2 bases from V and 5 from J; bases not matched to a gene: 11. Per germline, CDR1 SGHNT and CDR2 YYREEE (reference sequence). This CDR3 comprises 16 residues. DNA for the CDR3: TGTGCCAGCAGCTTCGGTAAAGCAGGGGGCGCTGAGACCCAGTACTTC. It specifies CASSFGKAGGAETQYF.

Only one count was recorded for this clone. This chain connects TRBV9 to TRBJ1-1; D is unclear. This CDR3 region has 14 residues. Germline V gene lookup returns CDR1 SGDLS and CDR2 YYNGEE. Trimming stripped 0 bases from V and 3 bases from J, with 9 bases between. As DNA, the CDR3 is TGTGCCAGCAGCGTAGGTCCAGCGTACACTGAAGCTTTCTTT. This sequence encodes CASSVGPAYTEAFF.

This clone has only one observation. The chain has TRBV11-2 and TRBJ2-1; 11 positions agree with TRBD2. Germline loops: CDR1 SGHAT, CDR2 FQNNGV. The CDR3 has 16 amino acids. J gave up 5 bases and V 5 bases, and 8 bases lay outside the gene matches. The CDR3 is CASSTGTSGPNNEQFF. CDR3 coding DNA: TGTGCCAGCAGCACGGGGACTAGCGGTCCGAACAATGAGCAGTTCTTC.

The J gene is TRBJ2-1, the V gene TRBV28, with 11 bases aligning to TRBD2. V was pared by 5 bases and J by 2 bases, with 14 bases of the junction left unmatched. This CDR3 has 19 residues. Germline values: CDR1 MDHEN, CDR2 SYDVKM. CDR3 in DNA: TGTGCCAGCAGTCCTACCCTCAGCTCTAGCGGGAGGACCTACAATGAGCAGTTCTTC. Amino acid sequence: CASSPTLSSSGRTYNEQFF.

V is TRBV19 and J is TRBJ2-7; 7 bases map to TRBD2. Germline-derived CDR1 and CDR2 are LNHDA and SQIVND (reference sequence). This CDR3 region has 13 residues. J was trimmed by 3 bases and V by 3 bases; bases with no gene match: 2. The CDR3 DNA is TGTGCCAGTAGTATGGGGGGGGACTACGAGCAGTACTTC. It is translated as CASSMGGDYEQYF. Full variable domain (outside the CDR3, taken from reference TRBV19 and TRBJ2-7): DGGITQSPKYLFRKEGQNVTLSCEQNLNHDAMYWYRQDPGQGLRLIYYSQIVNDFQKGDIAEGYSVSREKKESFPLTVTSAQKNPTAFYLCASSMGGDYEQYFGPGTRLTVT.

The CDR3 DNA is TGTGCCAGCAGCTTAAGCAGGGACACTGAAGCTTTCTTT. Its translation is CASSLSRDTEAFF. This rearrangement joins TRBV7-3 to TRBJ1-1; the D gene is possibly TRBD1 (5 bases). CDR1 and CDR2 (germline): SGHTA, FQGTGA. V was pared by 1 base and J by 3 bases, with 6 bases between. CDR3 length: 13 amino acids.

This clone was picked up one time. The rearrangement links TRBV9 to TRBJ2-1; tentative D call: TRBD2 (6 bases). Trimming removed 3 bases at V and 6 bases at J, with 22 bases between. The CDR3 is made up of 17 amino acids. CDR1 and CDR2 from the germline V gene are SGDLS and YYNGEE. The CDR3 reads CASSARDSRGWGNEQFF. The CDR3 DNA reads TGTGCCAGCAGCGCACGGGACTCCCGGGGGTGGGGCAATGAGCAGTTCTTC.

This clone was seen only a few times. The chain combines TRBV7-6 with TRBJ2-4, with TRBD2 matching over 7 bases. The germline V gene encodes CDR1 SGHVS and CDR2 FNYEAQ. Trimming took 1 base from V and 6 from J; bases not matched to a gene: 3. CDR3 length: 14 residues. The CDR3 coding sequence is TGTGCCAGCAGCTTAGGGGGGGGAGGAAACATTCAGTACTTC. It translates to CASSLGGGGNIQYF.

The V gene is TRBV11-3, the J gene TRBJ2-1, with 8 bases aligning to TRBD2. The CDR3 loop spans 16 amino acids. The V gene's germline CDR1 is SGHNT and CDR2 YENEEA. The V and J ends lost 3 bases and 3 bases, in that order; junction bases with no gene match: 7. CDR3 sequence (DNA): TGTGCCAGCAGCTTCGCAGCGGGAGCGGTCTACAATGAGCAGTTCTTC. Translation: CASSFAAGAVYNEQFF.

CDR3 sequence: CASSLGTGTGNQPQHF. The CDR3 coding sequence is TGTGCCAGCAGCTTAGGGACAGGGACCGGCAATCAGCCCCAGCATTTT. The rearrangement joins TRBV11-2 to TRBJ1-5, with 8 positions matching TRBD1. This CDR3 is 16 amino acids long. The trim removed 1 base at V and 2 bases at J, leaving 4 bases unmatched. CDR1 and CDR2 from the germline V gene are SGHAT and FQNNGV.

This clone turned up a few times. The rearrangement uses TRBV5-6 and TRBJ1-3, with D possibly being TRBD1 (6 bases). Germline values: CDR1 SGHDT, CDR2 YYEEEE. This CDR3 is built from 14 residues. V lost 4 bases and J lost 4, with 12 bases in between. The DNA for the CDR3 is TGTGCCAGCAGCAGAAGGACAGTAGGAAACACCATATATTTT. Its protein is CASSRRTVGNTIYF.

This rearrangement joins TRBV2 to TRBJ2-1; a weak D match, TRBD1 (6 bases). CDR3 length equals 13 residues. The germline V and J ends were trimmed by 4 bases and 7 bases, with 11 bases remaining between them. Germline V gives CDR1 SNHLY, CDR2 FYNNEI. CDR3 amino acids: CASSVYRENEQFF. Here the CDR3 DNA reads TGTGCCAGCAGTGTATACAGGGAGAATGAGCAGTTCTTC.